This T cell receptor (beta chain) was identified during a study of T-cell memory formation after mild COVID-19. Overall study results and limits: Day 15 to 85 contracting clones showed balanced CD4/CD8; later expanders leaned CD4+. Second-wave clones peaking on day 37 lacked confirmed SARS-CoV-2 specificity.

Constant-segment-primed 5'RACE gave TCR alpha and TCR beta cDNA libraries with sample barcodes and UMIs. MiXCR, applied by TCRdb to the 5' RACE reads, yields one record per CDR3 protein. The sample holds around 13,000 distinct CDR3 sequences; around 15% are singletons and the top ten take about 59%. The CDR3 runs to 15 residues. CDR1 and CDR2 (germline): DFQATT, SNEGSKA (reference sequence). Trimming left V 6 bases short and J 3 bases short, with 21 bases between. Only a few counts were recorded for this clonotype. Its antigen is not known. The sample was PBMCs or a T cell subset sorted from them (not recorded which). The sequence was obtained from a man aged 18 to 30 who had mild COVID-19 (a few samples of this study predate the infection). Cell type and time point are not known. This chain connects TRBV20-1 to TRBJ2-7; D remains ambiguous. CDR3 residues: CSALWSVPLVYEQYV. CDR3 DNA: TGCAGTGCCCTGTGGAGCGTGCCCCTGGTCTACGAGCAGTACGTC.